Listed here are 18 T cell receptor beta chains from one sample, sequenced in a study of cytomegalovirus exposure and HLA in healthy donors. Amplification used 60 Vbeta primers and 13 Jbeta primers. Using immunoSEQ multiplex PCR, the repertoire was profiled, and TCRdb retains in-frame clones only, with some absent. The repertoire holds around 200,000 clones, around three quarters seen once, with less than 2.5% in the top ten. The sample comprised PBMCs. Source of these receptors: a woman aged 45-60 years in good health and CMV-seronegative.

The rearrangement links TRBV16 to TRBJ1-6, with D possibly TRBD1 on 6 matching bases. CDR1 KGHSY and CDR2 FQNENV come from the germline V gene. The CDR3 sequence is 15 residues long. V was clipped by 0 bases and J by 7 bases, with 10 bases between them. CDR3 nucleotides: TGTGCCAGCAGCCAATCGGGGCAGGGGAATTCACCCCTCCACTTT. Its protein is CASSQSGQGNSPLHF.

The V and J genes are TRBV15 and TRBJ1-1; D possibly corresponds to TRBD1 (6 bases). This CDR3 spans 15 amino acids. Germline-derived CDR1 and CDR2 are LNHNV and YYDKDF (reference sequence). V was shortened by 1 base and J by 4 bases, with 13 bases between the two germline ends. The CDR3 spells CATSRGGGRVTEAFF. DNA of the CDR3: TGTGCCACCAGCAGAGGGGGGGGCAGGGTCACTGAAGCTTTCTTT. Complete variable domain (other parts from reference TRBV15 and TRBJ1-1): DAMVIQNPRYQVTQFGKPVTLSCSQTLNHNVMYWYQQKSSQAPKLLFHYYDKDFNNEADTPDNFQSRRPNTSFCFLDIRSPGLGDTAMYLCATSRGGGRVTEAFFGQGTRLTVV.

The chain recombines TRBV25-1 with TRBJ2-2; 8 nucleotides agree with TRBD1. The J segment lost 1 base and the V segment lost 7 bases, leaving 2 bases of the junction unmatched. Looked up from germline, CDR1 is MGHDK and CDR2 is SYGVNS. The CDR3 has 14 amino acids. The CDR3 protein is CASTGTGNTGELFF. CDR3 DNA sequence: TGTGCCAGCACCGGGACAGGGAACACCGGGGAGCTGTTTTTT.

This clone occurred a few times. The chain uses TRBV6-1 and TRBJ1-1; 10 bases agree with TRBD1. In germline, CDR1 is MNHNS, CDR2 SASEGT. V lost 4 bases to trimming and J lost 2 bases; unmatched junction nucleotides: 7. This CDR3 has 16 amino acids. The CDR3 nucleotides are TGTGCCAGCAGTGCATGGGACAGGGGAGATAACACTGAAGCTTTCTTT. This codes for CASSAWDRGDNTEAFF.

The V gene is TRBV5-8, the J gene TRBJ2-1; 9 nucleotides line up with TRBD2. Unmatched junction bases numbered 12, after V lost 2 bases and J lost 9 bases. The CDR3 totals 16 residues. Germline V gives CDR1 SGHTS, CDR2 YDEGEE. CDR3 sequence reads: CASSFGGSGSGSEQFF. The CDR3 nucleotides read TGTGCCAGCAGCTTTGGGGGTAGCGGGAGTGGTAGTGAGCAGTTCTTC.

The chain employs TRBV6-1 and TRBJ2-1; perhaps TRBD1 as D (6 bases). The CDR3 contains 12 residues. CDR1 is MNHNS, CDR2 SASEGT, per germline. Deletions cut 6 bases from V and 16 bases from J, with 19 bases between. CDR3 bases: TGTGCCAGCAGCCGGGACAAATTTTGGGAATTCTTC. Amino acids: CASSRDKFWEFF.

V gene TRBV28 combines with J gene TRBJ2-7, with D maybe TRBD2 (6 bases). There are 13 residues in the CDR3. The germline gives CDR1 MDHEN, CDR2 SYDVKM. V shed 8 bases and J shed 1 base, with 12 bases lying between them. The CDR3 spells CASEDGGSYEQYF. The CDR3 nucleotides are TGTGCCAGCGAGGACGGGGGTTCCTACGAGCAGTACTTC.

This clone was seen more than once but under ten times. The chain recombines TRBV19 with TRBJ1-5; D might be TRBD1 (6 bases). The CDR3 length is 15 residues. Germline CDR1 reads LNHDA; CDR2 reads SQIVND (reference sequence). V was shortened by 4 bases and J by 2 bases, with 12 bases between the two germline ends. The DNA of the CDR3 is TGTGCCAGTAGTAGGGACATATTGCGCAATCAGCCCCAGCATTTT. It specifies CASSRDILRNQPQHF.

The rearrangement links TRBV5-5 to TRBJ1-5, with 8 bases fitting TRBD1. The CDR3 length is 15 residues. The germline V gene has CDR1 SGHKS and CDR2 YYEKEE (reference sequence). The ends lost 0 bases at V and 7 bases at J; junction bases unmatched: 6. The CDR3 reads CASSLVQGAYQPQHF. Written as DNA, the CDR3 is TGTGCCAGCAGCTTGGTTCAGGGGGCCTACCAGCCCCAGCATTTT.

This clone was detected once. The chain combines TRBV19 with TRBJ1-1; 7 bases are shared with TRBD1. Germline assignment: CDR1 LNHDA and CDR2 SQIVND (reference sequence). This CDR3 has 13 residues. Losses at the gene ends were 9 bases for V and 0 bases for J; bases not matched to a gene: 4. This CDR3 is CASMGQMNTEAFF. CDR3 sequence (DNA): TGTGCCAGCATGGGACAGATGAACACTGAAGCTTTCTTT.

The chain couples TRBV5-1 to TRBJ2-5, with TRBD1 matching over 7 bases. Trimming removed 5 bases from V and 1 base from J; junction bases left unmatched: 5. CDR1 and CDR2 from the germline V gene are SGHRS and YFSETQ. There are 14 residues in the CDR3. CDR3 sequence reads: CASRTTGVQETQYF. CDR3 DNA: TGCGCCAGCAGGACAACAGGGGTCCAAGAGACCCAGTACTTC.

In this sample, this clone turned up once. The rearrangement links TRBV11-2 to TRBJ2-3; a possible D gene is TRBD2 (5 bases). Between the trimmed V and J ends, which lost 6 bases and 4 bases, there was a span of 17 bases. CDR3 length: 15 residues. Germline V gene lookup returns CDR1 SGHAT and CDR2 FQNNGV. CDR3 residues: CASSRNGKGPDTQYF. For the CDR3, the DNA is TGTGCCAGCAGTAGAAACGGGAAAGGCCCAGATACGCAGTATTTT.

The CDR3 loop reads CASSLVAGAGNEQFF. CDR3 nucleotide sequence: TGTGCCAGCAGCTTGGTAGCGGGAGCAGGGAATGAGCAGTTCTTC. The rearrangement uses TRBV7-2 and TRBJ2-1, with 9 bases aligning to TRBD2. V lost 3 bases to trimming and J lost 7 bases; unmatched junction nucleotides: 7. The germline V gene has CDR1 SGHTA and CDR2 FQGNSA. This CDR3 contains 15 residues. Variable domain in full (rest from reference TRBV7-2 and TRBJ2-1): GAGVSQSPSNKVTEKGKDVELRCDPISGHTALYWYRQSLGQGLEFLIYFQGNSAPDKSGLPSDRFSAERTGGSVSTLTIQRTQQEDSAVYLCASSLVAGAGNEQFFGPGTRLTVL.

The chain uses TRBV14 and TRBJ1-2, with unresolved D. CDR1 is SGHDN and CDR2 is FVKESK in the germline V gene. This CDR3 contains 13 residues. V was pared by 3 bases and J by 8 bases, with 13 bases between. The CDR3 nucleotides are TGTGCCAGCAGCCACTTAGACCCCGGGGGCTACACCTTC. Its translation is CASSHLDPGGYTF.

The chain employs TRBV19 and TRBJ2-5, with D tentatively TRBD2 (5 bases). Looked up from germline, CDR1 is LNHDA and CDR2 is SQIVND (reference sequence). The CDR3 has 12 amino acids. The V end lost 3 bases, the J end lost 6 bases, and 8 bases lay between the germline ends. CDR3 amino acids: CASSMAGKTQYF. CDR3 bases: TGTGCCAGTAGTATGGCCGGGAAGACCCAGTACTTC.

The CDR3 nucleotides are TGCGCCAGCAGCCAAGATGGCAGCGGGAGAGATTACAATGAGCAGTTCTTC. It yields the protein CASSQDGSGRDYNEQFF. This chain uses TRBV4-3 with TRBJ2-1; TRBD2 matches 8 bases. Germline V gives CDR1 LGHNA, CDR2 YSLEER. With 0 bases clipped from V and 4 bases from J, the junction kept 8 bases outside the gene matches. The CDR3 sequence is 17 residues long.

The chain carries TRBV5-1 and TRBJ2-7, with 7 nucleotides matching TRBD2. The germline gives CDR1 SGHRS, CDR2 YFSETQ. The CDR3 extends over 17 amino acids. V gave up 7 bases and J gave up 2 bases; unmatched junction bases: 18. CDR3 nucleotides: TGCGCCAGCTCCTTGGGGGGGGTGGGGACTGTCGCCTACGAGCAGTACTTC. As protein: CASSLGGVGTVAYEQYF.

As for this clone: Compared with germline, one end of the junction differs, possibly owing to a read error. The V call is TRBV7-9, the J call TRBJ1-2; D gene uncertain. Germline V CDR1 and CDR2: SEHNR, FQNEAQ (reference sequence). The CDR3 sequence is 12 residues long. The CDR3: CSSSLAYHGYTF. The CDR3 coding sequence is TGTTCCAGCAGCTTAGCGTATCATGGCTACACCTTC. The whole variable domain, filled in from reference TRBV7-9 and TRBJ1-2, reads DTGVSQNPRHKITKRGQNVTFRCDPISEHNRLYWYRQTLGQGPEFLTYFQNEAQLEKSRLLSDRFSAERPKGSFSTLEIQRTEQGDSAMYLCSSSLAYHGYTFGSGTRLTVV.